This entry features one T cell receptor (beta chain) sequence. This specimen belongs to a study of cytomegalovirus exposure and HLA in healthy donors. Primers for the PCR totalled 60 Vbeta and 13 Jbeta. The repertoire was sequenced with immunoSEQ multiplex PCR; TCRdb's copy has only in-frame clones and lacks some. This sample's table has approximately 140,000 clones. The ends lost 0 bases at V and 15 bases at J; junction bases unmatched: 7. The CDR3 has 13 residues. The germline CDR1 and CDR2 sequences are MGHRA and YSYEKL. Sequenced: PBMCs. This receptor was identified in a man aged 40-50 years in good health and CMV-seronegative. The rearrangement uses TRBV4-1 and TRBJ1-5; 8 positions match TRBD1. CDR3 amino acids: CASSQDRDRSLHF. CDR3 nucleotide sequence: TGCGCCAGCAGCCAAGATAGGGACAGGTCATTGCATTTT.